The entry below gives a single TCR beta chain sequence along with its context. CDR1 MNHEY and CDR2 SVGEGT come from the germline V gene. With V trimmed by 5 bases and J by 8 bases, 10 bases remained unmatched. This CDR3 has 16 amino acids. This record comes from a study of blood T cell repertoires in COVID-19. Study information: There were acute and convalescent COVID-19 samples, and they came from the United States, Italy and Spain.

Original methodology: Estimation of nucleated cell counts was performed using reference gene primer amplification. TCRdb keeps only in-frame clones here, not all; method: immunoSEQ multiplex PCR. From that table come the V and J calls and clone size; the DNA was used to work out D and trimming. The sample shows around 81,000 clones, about 86% of them seen only once. Sequencing used peripheral blood. The chain employs TRBV6-2 or TRBV6-3 and TRBJ2-1; 12 nucleotides align to TRBD2. The clonotype originates from an elderly woman with acute or convalescent COVID-19. As DNA, the CDR3 is TGTGCCAGCAGTCAACCTTCTAGCGGGGGGGCCGATGAGCAGTTCTTC. Translating it yields CASSQPSSGGADEQFF.